The 15 T cell receptor beta chains below all came from one sample that was sequenced in a study of regulatory T cells in long-lasting Graves disease. Arm-PCR with iRepertoire HTBI primers amplified the CDR3 regions for these TCR beta libraries. In TCRdb, the multiplex PCR reads were re-called with MiXCR into one record per CDR3 protein. This table has about 440,000 distinct CDR3 sequences, less than 20% appearing once. Time point reported: newly diagnosed GD, antithyroid drugs for less than 3 months. The TCR library was prepared using RNA isolated from PBMCs. The data were also submitted as part of a second study, on T cells in Graves' hyperthyroidism and ophthalmopathy.

Material: peripheral blood mononuclear cells (PBMCs), obtained at new diagnosis, from a patient treated with antithyroid drugs. The receptors were sampled from a woman aged 18-35 years with Graves disease.

The genes are TRBV7-2 and TRBJ1-2, with D possibly TRBD1 on 6 matching bases. The CDR3 spans 15 residues. Trimming removed 1 base from V and 4 bases from J, with 13 bases in between. The germline gives CDR1 SGHTA, CDR2 FQGNSA. This CDR3 reads CASSLEGVMGYGYTF. DNA for the CDR3: TGTGCCAGCAGCTTAGAGGGGGTGATGGGCTATGGCTACACCTTC.

This clonotype was seen repeatedly, ten times or more. V usage is TRBV11-2 and J usage is TRBJ2-1; D might be TRBD1 (5 bases). V lost 5 bases to trimming and J lost 0 bases, with 11 bases between them. The CDR3 is 15 amino acids. In germline, CDR1 is SGHAT, CDR2 FQNNGV. CDR3 in amino acids: CASSEDRFSYNEQFF. Here the CDR3 DNA reads TGTGCCAGCAGCGAAGACAGATTCTCCTACAATGAGCAGTTCTTC.

Ten or more counts support this clonotype. CDR3 nucleotide sequence: TGTGCCAGCAGTTTGGCACTTTCCTACGAGCAGTACTTC. Amino acid sequence: CASSLALSYEQYF. This chain links TRBV28 with TRBJ2-7; no definite D call. Germline V lookup: CDR1 MDHEN, CDR2 SYDVKM. CDR3 length: 13 residues. The V end lost 3 bases, the J end lost 1 base, and 7 bases lay between the germline ends. Drawing the rest from reference TRBV28 and TRBJ2-7, the complete variable domain is DVKVTQSSRYLVKRTGEKVFLECVQDMDHENMFWYRQDPGLGLRLIYFSYDVKMKEKGDIPEGYSVSREKKERFSLILESASTNQTSMYLCASSLALSYEQYFGPGTRLTVT.

There are many counts of this clonotype. CDR3 amino acids: CASSPSGIGTDTQYF. CDR3 nucleotides: TGTGCCAGCAGTCCGAGCGGGATTGGCACAGATACGCAGTATTTT. V usage is TRBV6-1 and J usage is TRBJ2-3, with 7 positions matching TRBD2. The CDR3 totals 15 residues. Germline V lookup: CDR1 MNHNS, CDR2 SASEGT. J gave up 1 base and V 5 bases, and 6 bases lay outside the gene matches.

J is TRBJ2-3 and V is TRBV24-1, with 12 nucleotides matching TRBD2. CDR1 KGHDR and CDR2 SFDVKD come from the germline V gene. The ends lost 3 bases at V and 5 bases at J; junction bases unmatched: 14. The CDR3 consists of 19 residues. The CDR3 region is CATSDPIPRLAGAGDTQYF. Written as DNA, the CDR3 is TGTGCCACCAGTGATCCCATCCCCAGACTAGCGGGAGCTGGAGATACGCAGTATTTT.

With regard to this clonotype: This may arise from a read error, as a much more abundant clone is one base away. The rearrangement links TRBV20-1 to TRBJ2-1; D call uncertain. The V gene's germline CDR1 is DFQATT and CDR2 SNEGSKA (reference sequence). The CDR3 covers 14 residues. Here the CDR3 DNA reads TGCAGTGCTAGAGTTTGGGGAAACTACAATGAGCAGCTCTTC. It specifies CSARVWGNYNEQLF.

This clonotype was recorded at least ten times. This rearrangement joins TRBV7-8 to TRBJ2-4; tentatively, D is TRBD1 or TRBD2 (5 bases each). The CDR3 runs to 15 residues. CDR1 and CDR2 (germline): SGHVS, FQNEAQ. V lost 1 base and J 1 base, leaving 8 bases between the germline ends. CDR3 residues: CASSLEWGAKNIQYF. CDR3 in DNA: TGTGCCAGCAGCTTAGAGTGGGGGGCCAAAAACATTCAGTACTTC.

This clonotype was seen repeatedly, ten times or more. This chain uses TRBV6-1 with TRBJ1-2, with 7 bases matching TRBD1. Germline-derived CDR1 and CDR2 are MNHNS and SASEGT. After removal of 7 bases from V and 5 bases from J, the junction contained 7 bases not matched to a gene. The CDR3 spans 13 residues. The CDR3 is CASKGGRTYGYTF. CDR3 DNA sequence: TGTGCCAGCAAAGGGGGCAGAACTTATGGCTACACCTTC.

The rearrangement joins TRBV19 to TRBJ1-2; 10 bases align to TRBD1. This CDR3 is built from 14 residues. J gave up 4 bases and V 9 bases, and 8 bases lay outside the gene matches. Germline assignment: CDR1 LNHDA and CDR2 SQIVND (reference sequence). The CDR3 is CASTPGQGTYGYTF. The DNA for the CDR3 is TGTGCCAGCACTCCGGGACAGGGGACCTATGGCTACACCTTC. Full variable domain (rest looked up from reference TRBV19 and TRBJ1-2): DGGITQSPKYLFRKEGQNVTLSCEQNLNHDAMYWYRQDPGQGLRLIYYSQIVNDFQKGDIAEGYSVSREKKESFPLTVTSAQKNPTAFYLCASTPGQGTYGYTFGSGTRLTVV.

This clonotype was detected a few times. This chain connects TRBV7-6 to TRBJ2-3; D not resolved. Trimming left V 0 bases short and J 0 bases short, with 10 bases between. The CDR3 length is 16 residues. The V gene's germline CDR1 is SGHVS and CDR2 FNYEAQ. The CDR3 DNA is TGTGCCAGCAGCTTAGCGGGTGCCTCTAGCACAGATACGCAGTATTTT. This encodes CASSLAGASSTDTQYF.

As for this clonotype: This may be a read error, as it is one base from a much larger clone. The chain recombines TRBV6-5 with TRBJ1-1; D gene uncertain. CDR3 length: 11 amino acids. CDR1 MNHEY and CDR2 SVGAGI come from the germline V gene. As DNA, the CDR3 is TGTGCCAGCGGTTACTACACTGAAGCTTTCTTT. Its protein is CASGYYTEAFF.

This clonotype was observed many times. This chain connects TRBV27 to TRBJ2-7, with D possibly matching TRBD2 (6 bases). The CDR3 has 13 amino acids. The germline gives CDR1 MNHEY, CDR2 SMNVEV (reference sequence). V shed 8 bases and J shed 2 bases, with 13 bases lying between them. The CDR3 region is CASRRDFAYEQYF. The CDR3 bases are TGTGCCAGCCGCCGGGACTTTGCCTACGAGCAGTACTTC.

Only a few counts were recorded for this clonotype. The chain recombines TRBV7-2 with TRBJ2-7; 12 bases are a match to TRBD2. Looked up from germline, CDR1 is SGHTA and CDR2 is FQGNSA. Trimming took 1 base from V and 0 from J; bases not matched to a gene: 7. The CDR3 is 18 amino acids. The CDR3 bases are TGTGCCAGCAGCTTAGTACCTACGACTAGCGGGAGCTCCTACGAGCAGTACTTC. This gives the protein CASSLVPTTSGSSYEQYF.

The rearrangement joins TRBV7-2 to TRBJ2-5; D may be TRBD2 (6 bases). Trimming left V 5 bases short and J 4 bases short, with 14 bases between. Germline V CDR1 and CDR2: SGHTA, FQGNSA. The CDR3 spans 14 residues. As DNA, the CDR3 is TGTGCCAGCAGCAAACGGGGAGGAGGAGAGACCCAGTACTTC. It is translated as CASSKRGGGETQYF.

The table lists this clonotype with many counts. The V and J genes are TRBV7-2 and TRBJ2-7; no reliable D call. Trimming pared 5 bases from V and 0 bases from J, leaving 11 bases between. This CDR3 has 14 amino acids. In germline, CDR1 is SGHTA, CDR2 FQGNSA. CDR3 nucleotide sequence: TGTGCCAGCAGCACCGGACGGCTCTCCTACGAGCAGTACTTC. It translates to CASSTGRLSYEQYF.